This note documents a single TCR beta chain sequence. Its antigen is unknown. This CDR3 contains 13 residues. From germline, CDR1 is SGHRS and CDR2 YFSETQ. V was clipped by 4 bases and J by 9 bases, with 16 bases between them. This specimen comes from a study of cytotoxic CD8 clonotypes in ibrutinib-treated CLL. Study-wide findings and caveats: Clonality grew at ibrutinib response; at progression, it decreased back toward baseline. Public clonotypes were uncommon and contracted or stayed stable on treatment.

Investigators sought sequencing depths of between 1 in 200,000 and 1 in 1 million T cells. The data were produced by immunoSEQ multiplex PCR, yet TCRdb's version contains in-frame clones alone and is incomplete. The repertoire consists of 15,000 or so clones, with roughly 65% occurring once and the leading ten covering over 15%. The V and J genes are TRBV5-1 and TRBJ1-1, with TRBD1 as a possible D gene (6 bases). The receptor's source is a human donor with chronic lymphocytic leukemia. The source was PBMCs, collected before ibrutinib treatment. As DNA, the CDR3 is TGCGCCAGCAGCGCCCCACAGGGAGTTCAAGCTTTCTTT. This gives the protein CASSAPQGVQAFF.